The 13 T cell receptor beta chains below come from one sample, sequenced in a study of beta chain features in type 1 diabetes. Every bit of the isolated RNA underwent reverse transcription, so sequencing read expressed TCRB transcripts. Some clones are missing from TCRdb's copy, which holds only in-frame ones; the method was immunoSEQ multiplex PCR. This repertoire shows approximately 250,000 clones, 14% found once; its top ten account for about 0.024%. The sample taken for sequencing was naive CD4+ T cells from blood. The receptors stem from a woman in her forties in good health.

V and J are TRBV2 and TRBJ1-5; no reliable D call. The V and J ends lost 3 bases and 0 bases respectively, with 12 bases between them. Germline V gene lookup returns CDR1 SNHLY and CDR2 FYNNEI. This CDR3 is built from 16 residues. In DNA, the CDR3 is TGTGCCAGCAGTGAGTGGCGGCACTCTAGCAATCAGCCCCAGCATTTT. Its protein is CASSEWRHSSNQPQHF.

This clone was detected only a few times. The chain couples TRBV9 to TRBJ2-1; TRBD2 matches at 13 bases. This CDR3 region has 15 residues. CDR1 is SGDLS and CDR2 is YYNGEE in the germline V gene. Germline trimming cut 2 bases from V and 7 bases from J; bases unmatched to any gene: 3. The CDR3 protein is CASSVRLAGGNEQFF. The CDR3 nucleotides are TGTGCCAGCAGCGTTCGACTAGCGGGGGGTAATGAGCAGTTCTTC.

V is TRBV4-1 and J is TRBJ2-7; possibly TRBD2 for D (6 bases). This CDR3 contains 17 residues. V was trimmed by 4 bases and J by 3 bases, leaving 22 bases between them. Germline CDR1 reads MGHRA; CDR2 reads YSYEKL. The CDR3 spells CASSPELGRTSIYEQYF. DNA for the CDR3: TGCGCCAGCAGCCCGGAACTAGGGAGGACAAGTATCTACGAGCAGTACTTC.

This clone has more than one count but fewer than ten. The chain carries TRBV21-1 and TRBJ1-2; TRBD1, as called in the table, went unchecked against the DNA. TRBV21-1 counts as a pseudogene. This CDR3 contains 11 residues. The DNA for the CDR3 is TGTGCCAGAAGCCAGTTCTATGGCTACACCTTC. This codes for CARSQFYGYTF.

The V gene is TRBV19, the J gene TRBJ1-1; weak D call: TRBD1 (5 bases). The CDR3 has 14 residues. V lost 1 base, J lost 7 bases, and 13 bases lay in between. Germline V lookup: CDR1 LNHDA, CDR2 SQIVND (reference sequence). The CDR3, as DNA: TGTGCCAGTAGTATAGGTAGGGGCGGGGATGAAGCTTTCTTT. This sequence encodes CASSIGRGGDEAFF.

The rearrangement uses TRBV7-2 and TRBJ2-4; no firm D call. V lost 3 bases and J lost 1, with 7 bases in between. Germline CDR1 and CDR2: SGHTA and FQGNSA. The CDR3 is made up of 14 amino acids. CDR3 residues: CASSFGVAKNIQYF. In nucleotides, the CDR3 is TGTGCCAGCAGCTTCGGTGTTGCCAAAAACATTCAGTACTTC.

The sample holds a few counts of this clone. The chain has TRBV11-3 and TRBJ2-1, with 8 bases matching TRBD1. CDR1 and CDR2 (germline): SGHNT, YENEEA. This CDR3 contains 14 residues. The ends lost 5 bases at V and 7 bases at J; junction bases unmatched: 7. As DNA, the CDR3 is TGTGCCAGCAGCACACGACAGGGGACGAATGAGCAGTTCTTC. Its translation is CASSTRQGTNEQFF.

A few counts support this clone. The chain uses TRBV10-3 and TRBJ2-3; 7 positions match TRBD2. Trimming cost V 4 bases and J 0 bases; bases outside gene matches: 4. CDR3 length: 15 amino acids. CDR1 is ENHRY, CDR2 SYGVKD, per germline. The CDR3 spells CAISVRAGSTDTQYF. CDR3 nucleotide sequence: TGTGCCATCAGTGTGAGAGCGGGGAGCACAGATACGCAGTATTTT.

This chain uses TRBV9 with TRBJ2-3, with D perhaps matching TRBD2 (6 bases). V was cut by 3 bases and J by 2 bases, with 19 bases left in between. Looked up from germline, CDR1 is SGDLS and CDR2 is YYNGEE. The CDR3 extends over 17 amino acids. This chain's CDR3 is CASSEGTGEWITDTQYF. Here the CDR3 DNA reads TGTGCCAGCAGCGAGGGAACGGGAGAGTGGATCACAGATACGCAGTATTTT.

This clone appeared a few times. A read error may produce the germline difference seen at one junction end. V is TRBV7-9 and J is TRBJ2-1; 12 nucleotides line up with TRBD2. Germline assignment: CDR1 SEHNR and CDR2 FQNEAQ (reference sequence). The CDR3 contains 15 residues. CDR3 loop: CASSLAGGPGNEQFF. In nucleotides, the CDR3 is TGTGCCAGCAGCCTAGCGGGGGGGCCGGGAAATGAGCAGTTCTTC.

The V call is TRBV28, the J call TRBJ1-1; D is uncertain. The V gene lost 3 bases and the J gene lost 4 bases, with 12 bases spanning the gap. Looked up from germline, CDR1 is MDHEN and CDR2 is SYDVKM. This CDR3 has 14 amino acids. This chain's CDR3 is CASSFSPEATEAFF. The CDR3 DNA reads as TGTGCCAGCAGTTTTAGTCCGGAGGCCACTGAAGCTTTCTTT.

The chain uses TRBV6-5 and TRBJ1-5; possible D gene TRBD1, 6 bases. V gave up 4 bases and J gave up 7 bases, with 11 bases separating them. The CDR3 contains 13 residues. CDR1 is MNHEY and CDR2 is SVGAGI in the germline V gene. Here the CDR3 DNA reads TGTGCCAGCAGTTTAGCAGGGGCCCAGCCCCAGCATTTT. It translates to CASSLAGAQPQHF.

The gene calls are TRBV5-4 and TRBJ1-4, with D unresolved. The CDR3 runs to 13 residues. In germline, CDR1 is SGHNT, CDR2 YYREEE (reference sequence). The V and J ends lost 4 bases and 10 bases respectively, with 14 bases between them. The CDR3 DNA sequence: TGTGCCAGCAGCGGAAGACTGGAGGGAAAACTGTTTTTT. It translates to CASSGRLEGKLFF. Drawing the rest from reference TRBV5-4 and TRBJ1-4, the complete variable domain is ETGVTQSPTHLIKTRGQQVTLRCSSQSGHNTVSWYQQALGQGPQFIFQYYREEENGRGNFPPRFSGLQFPNYSSELNVNALELDDSALYLCASSGRLEGKLFFGSGTQLSVL.